These 21 T cell receptor beta chains originate from one sample sequenced in a study of long-term antiretroviral therapy in people with HIV. At the survey level, the v3.0 immunoSEQ assay was run. Sequencing used immunoSEQ multiplex PCR; TCRdb keeps in-frame clones, though not all of them. This sample has about 39,000 clones, with approximately 87% found just once. The material sequenced was unsorted PBMCs, taken 1.2 years after starting antiretroviral therapy. All receptors derive from a woman aged 50 to 65 with HIV.

This chain links TRBV25-1 with TRBJ2-7; 15 positions match TRBD2. Germline assignment: CDR1 MGHDK and CDR2 SYGVNS. V trimming: 4 bases; J trimming: 2 bases; junction bases outside the gene matches: 6. CDR3 size: 17 residues. The CDR3 DNA is TGTGCCAGCAGTGGGGGGACTAGCGGGGGGATCACCTACGAGCAGTACTTC. Translation gives CASSGGTSGGITYEQYF.

The chain joins TRBV7-9 to TRBJ2-7; tentative D call: TRBD1 (6 bases). V lost 5 bases to trimming and J lost 6 bases, with 20 bases between them. Germline V gene data show CDR1 as SEHNR and CDR2 as FQNEAQ (reference sequence). The CDR3 covers 15 residues. CDR3 in DNA: TGTGCCAGCAGCCCGAAGACAGGCATTCCCTCCGAGCAGTACTTC. Translating gives CASSPKTGIPSEQYF. Variable domain in full (rest from reference TRBV7-9 and TRBJ2-7): DTGVSQNPRHKITKRGQNVTFRCDPISEHNRLYWYRQTLGQGPEFLTYFQNEAQLEKSRLLSDRFSAERPKGSFSTLEIQRTEQGDSAMYLCASSPKTGIPSEQYFGPGTRLTVT.

The chain uses TRBV6-5 and TRBJ1-1; tentatively, D is TRBD1 (6 bases). The CDR3 spans 15 residues. The germline V gene has CDR1 MNHEY and CDR2 SVGAGI. The V end was cut by 6 bases, the J end by 0 bases, with 14 bases between. Here the CDR3 DNA reads TGTGCCAGCAGCAGAACAGGGTTAGTGAACACTGAAGCTTTCTTT. Protein product: CASSRTGLVNTEAFF.

The DNA of the CDR3 is TGTGCCAGCAGCCTACAGGGTTCTAACTATGGCTACACCTTC. Translating it yields CASSLQGSNYGYTF. The V gene is TRBV6-5, the J gene TRBJ1-2, with D perhaps matching TRBD1 (6 bases). The CDR3 is 14 residues long. V was pared by 6 bases and J by 0 bases, with 11 bases between. Germline assignment: CDR1 MNHEY and CDR2 SVGAGI.

The rearrangement uses TRBV25-1 and TRBJ2-7, with unresolved D. The germline V gene encodes CDR1 MGHDK and CDR2 SYGVNS. V gave up 3 bases and J gave up 3 bases, with 18 bases separating them. The CDR3 covers 16 residues. The CDR3 protein is CASSDPSGLGSYEQYF. CDR3 DNA sequence: TGTGCCAGCAGTGACCCATCGGGCCTCGGAAGCTACGAGCAGTACTTC.

The rearrangement uses TRBV5-1 and TRBJ2-7, with 7 nucleotides matching TRBD2. Germline trimming cut 5 bases from V and 0 bases from J; bases unmatched to any gene: 2. Looked up from germline, CDR1 is SGHRS and CDR2 is YFSETQ. This CDR3 has 13 amino acids. The CDR3, as DNA: TGCGCCAGCAGTGCGGGAGCCTCCTACGAGCAGTACTTC. It encodes CASSAGASYEQYF.

The rearrangement uses TRBV12-5 and TRBJ1-1; possibly TRBD1 for D (6 bases). Looked up from germline, CDR1 is LGHNT and CDR2 is FRNRAP. This CDR3 has 14 residues. V lost 4 bases to trimming and J lost 0 bases, with 9 bases between them. The CDR3 here is CASGWGQLNTEAFF. In DNA form, the CDR3 reads TGTGCTAGTGGTTGGGGACAATTGAACACTGAAGCTTTCTTT.

The gene calls are TRBV9 and TRBJ2-7, with D possibly being TRBD1 or TRBD2 (5 bases each). The CDR3 has 14 amino acids. Per the germline V gene, CDR1 is SGDLS and CDR2 is YYNGEE. With 0 bases removed from V and 3 bases from J, the gap between germline ends came to 10 bases. The DNA for the CDR3 is TGTGCCAGCAGCGTAGGGGACGGACACTACGAGCAGTACTTC. Amino acids: CASSVGDGHYEQYF.

In its sample, this clone was seen once. This chain links TRBV19 with TRBJ1-2, with D perhaps TRBD1 (6 bases). V shed 6 bases and J shed 8 bases, with 19 bases lying between them. CDR1 is LNHDA and CDR2 is SQIVND in the germline V gene (reference sequence). This CDR3 has 14 residues. The DNA of the CDR3 is TGTGCCAGTAGCTCATTGCAGGGGCGCTTGGGCTACACCTTC. This sequence encodes CASSSLQGRLGYTF.

V and J are TRBV5-4 and TRBJ1-2, with 7 bases that match TRBD1. Looked up from germline, CDR1 is SGHNT and CDR2 is YYREEE (reference sequence). CDR3 length: 14 residues. Unmatched junction bases numbered 5, after V lost 4 bases and J lost 2 bases. DNA of the CDR3: TGTGCCAGCAGCCCGACAGGGAGCAACTATGGCTACACCTTC. Protein sequence: CASSPTGSNYGYTF.

The chain joins TRBV6-1 to TRBJ2-1; no definite D call. V was shortened by 8 bases and J by 6 bases, with 14 bases between the two germline ends. The germline V gene has CDR1 MNHNS and CDR2 SASEGT. This CDR3 has 13 amino acids. The DNA for the CDR3 is TGTGCCAGCGTCGATCCACCGTTCAATGAGCAGTTCTTC. It codes for CASVDPPFNEQFF.

V is TRBV11-2 and J is TRBJ2-5; TRBD2 is a possible D gene (6 bases). The CDR3 has 15 amino acids. Trimming removed 6 bases from V and 9 bases from J, with 23 bases in between. CDR1 is SGHAT and CDR2 is FQNNGV in the germline V gene. The CDR3 here is CASRHQGGPKEAQYF. CDR3 in DNA: TGTGCCAGCAGGCATCAAGGAGGGCCCAAGGAGGCCCAGTACTTC.

CDR3 loop: CAWSPPLARTDTQYF. CDR3 bases: TGTGCCTGGAGTCCTCCTCTCGCACGCACAGATACGCAGTATTTT. The rearrangement joins TRBV30 to TRBJ2-3, with unresolved D. Trimming left V 2 bases short and J 1 base short, with 13 bases between. Germline CDR1 GTSNPN, CDR2 SVGIG (reference sequence). The CDR3 spans 15 residues.

This clone was seen only a few times. The rearrangement joins TRBV18 to TRBJ2-7, with unresolved D. CDR1 KGHSH and CDR2 LQKENI come from the germline V gene. This CDR3 has 14 amino acids. Trimming shortened V by 8 bases and J by 0 bases, and 14 bases separated the two germline ends. The CDR3 loop reads CASGSNSLSYEQYF. CDR3 DNA: TGTGCCAGCGGATCGAATTCACTCTCCTACGAGCAGTACTTC.

The chain recombines TRBV7-2 with TRBJ2-5, with D perhaps matching TRBD1 (6 bases). The CDR3 has 14 amino acids. The germline V and J ends were trimmed by 3 bases and 1 base, with 9 bases remaining between them. Germline lookup yields CDR1 SGHTA and CDR2 FQGNSA. CDR3 in DNA: TGTGCCAGCAGCTTGGACAGCACCCAAGAGACCCAGTACTTC. Translating gives CASSLDSTQETQYF.

This clone was recorded only once. The genes are TRBV6-1 and TRBJ1-5; D unresolved. V was pared by 6 bases and J by 4 bases, with 10 bases between. The CDR3 has 13 residues. Germline CDR1 reads MNHNS; CDR2 reads SASEGT. CDR3 sequence: CASRWGGNQPQHF. CDR3 DNA: TGTGCCAGCAGATGGGGAGGAAATCAGCCCCAGCATTTT.

This clone was seen more than once but under ten times. J is TRBJ1-1 and V is TRBV29-1, with TRBD1 as a possible D gene (6 bases). The germline V and J ends were trimmed by 6 bases and 1 base, with 12 bases remaining between them. The CDR3 spans 13 residues. Germline CDR1 SQVTM, CDR2 ANQGSEA. CDR3 region: CSVGRTENTEAFF. In nucleotides, the CDR3 is TGCAGCGTGGGGAGGACAGAGAACACTGAAGCTTTCTTT.

The genes are TRBV7-9 and TRBJ1-5; D ambiguous. Trimming cost V 3 bases and J 1 base, with 10 bases left between them. The V gene's germline CDR1 is SEHNR and CDR2 FQNEAQ (reference sequence). This CDR3 comprises 15 residues. DNA of the CDR3: TGTGCCAGCAGCTTCTCGGGGTTGAGCAATCAGCCCCAGCATTTT. Amino acid sequence: CASSFSGLSNQPQHF.

This chain connects TRBV7-9 to TRBJ1-4; no clear D gene. V gave up 5 bases and J gave up 12 bases, with 16 bases separating them. CDR1 and CDR2 (germline): SEHNR, FQNEAQ (reference sequence). The CDR3 has 13 amino acids. CDR3 region: CASSEREAGELFF. The CDR3 bases are TGTGCCAGCAGCGAAAGAGAGGCTGGGGAACTGTTTTTT.

This clone was recorded a few times. This rearrangement joins TRBV6-6 to TRBJ2-7, with 11 positions matching TRBD2. The V and J ends lost 7 bases and 0 bases, in that order; junction bases with no gene match: 2. The germline V gene has CDR1 MNHNY and CDR2 SVGAGI (reference sequence). The CDR3 contains 14 residues. The DNA for the CDR3 is TGTGCCAGCACCGGGACTAGCGGCTCCTACGAGCAGTACTTC. This translates into CASTGTSGSYEQYF.

The chain joins TRBV7-9 to TRBJ1-1; weak D call: TRBD1 (6 bases). The V end lost 2 bases, the J end lost 5 bases, and 12 bases lay between the germline ends. From germline, CDR1 is SEHNR and CDR2 FQNEAQ (reference sequence). The CDR3 has 14 amino acids. In nucleotides, the CDR3 is TGTGCCAGCAGCTTATTACAGGGCGGAACTGAAGCTTTCTTT. Its translation: CASSLLQGGTEAFF.